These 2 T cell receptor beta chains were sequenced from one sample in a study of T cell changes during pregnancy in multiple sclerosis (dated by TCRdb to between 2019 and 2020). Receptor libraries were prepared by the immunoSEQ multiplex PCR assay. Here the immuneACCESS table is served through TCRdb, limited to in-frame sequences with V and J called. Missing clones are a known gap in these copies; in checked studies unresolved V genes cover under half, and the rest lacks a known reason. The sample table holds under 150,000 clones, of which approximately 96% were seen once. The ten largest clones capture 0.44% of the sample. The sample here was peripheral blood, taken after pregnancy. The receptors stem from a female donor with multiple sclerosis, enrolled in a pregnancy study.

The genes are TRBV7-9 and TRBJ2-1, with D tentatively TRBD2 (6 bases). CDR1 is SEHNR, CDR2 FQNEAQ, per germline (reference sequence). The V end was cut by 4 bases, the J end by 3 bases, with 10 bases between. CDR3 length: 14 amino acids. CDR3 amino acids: CASSSGVDYNEQFF. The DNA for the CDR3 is TGTGCCAGCAGCTCGGGGGTGGACTACAATGAGCAGTTCTTC.

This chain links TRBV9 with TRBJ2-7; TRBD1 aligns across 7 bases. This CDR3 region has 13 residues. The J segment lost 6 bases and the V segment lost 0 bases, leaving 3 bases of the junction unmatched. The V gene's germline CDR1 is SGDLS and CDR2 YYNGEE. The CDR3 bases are TGTGCCAGCAGCGTAGGGGCAGGGGGCGAGCAGTACTTC. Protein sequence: CASSVGAGGEQYF.